This record concerns one T cell receptor beta chain sequence. The data are from a study of control samples from healthy donors and cancer patients. Germline CDR1 and CDR2: MGHRA and YSYEKL. Trimming pared 0 bases from V and 14 bases from J, leaving 11 bases between. This CDR3 contains 12 residues. This table comes from immunoSEQ multiplex PCR, and its TCRdb copy is limited to in-frame clones, with some not included. The table lists 140,000 to 150,000 clones, about nine tenths of them singletons. This TCR was sampled from a young man in good health. Sequencing was carried out using blood. The V and J genes are TRBV4-1 and TRBJ2-1, with no clear D. The CDR3 here is CASSQEGWGEFF. CDR3 in DNA: TGCGCCAGCAGCCAAGAGGGATGGGGTGAGTTCTTC.